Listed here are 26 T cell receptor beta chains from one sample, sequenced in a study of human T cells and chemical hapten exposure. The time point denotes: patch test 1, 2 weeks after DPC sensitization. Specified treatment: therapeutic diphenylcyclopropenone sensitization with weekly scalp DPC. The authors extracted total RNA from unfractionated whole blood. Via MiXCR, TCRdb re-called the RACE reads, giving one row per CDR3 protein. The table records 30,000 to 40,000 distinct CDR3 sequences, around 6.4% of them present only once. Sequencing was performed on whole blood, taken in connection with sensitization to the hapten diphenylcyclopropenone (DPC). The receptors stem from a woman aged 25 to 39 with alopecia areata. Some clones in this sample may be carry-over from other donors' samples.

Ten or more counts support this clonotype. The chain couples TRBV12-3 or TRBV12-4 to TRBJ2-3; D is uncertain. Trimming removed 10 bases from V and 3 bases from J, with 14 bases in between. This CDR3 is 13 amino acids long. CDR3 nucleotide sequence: TGTGCCACCCGTACTCGGTTGACAGATACGCAGTATTTT. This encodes CATRTRLTDTQYF.

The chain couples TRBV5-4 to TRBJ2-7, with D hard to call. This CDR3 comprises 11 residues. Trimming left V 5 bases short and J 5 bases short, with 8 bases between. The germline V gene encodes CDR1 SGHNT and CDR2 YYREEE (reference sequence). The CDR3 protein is CASSTLDEQYF. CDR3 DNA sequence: TGTGCCAGCAGTACCCTGGACGAGCAGTACTTC.

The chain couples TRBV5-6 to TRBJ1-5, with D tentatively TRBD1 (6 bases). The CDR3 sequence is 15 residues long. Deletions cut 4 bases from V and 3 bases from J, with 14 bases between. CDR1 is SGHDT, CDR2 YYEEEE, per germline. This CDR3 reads CASSKGQTNNQPQHF. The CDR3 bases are TGTGCCAGCAGCAAAGGACAGACTAACAATCAGCCCCAGCATTTT.

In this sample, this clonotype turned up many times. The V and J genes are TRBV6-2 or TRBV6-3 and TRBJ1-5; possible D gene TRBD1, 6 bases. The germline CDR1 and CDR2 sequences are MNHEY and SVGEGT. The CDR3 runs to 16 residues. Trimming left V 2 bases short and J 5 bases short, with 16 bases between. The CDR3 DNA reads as TGTGCCAGCAGTTACGGAGAGGGGGGCTTTGATCAGCCCCAGCATTTT. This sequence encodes CASSYGEGGFDQPQHF.

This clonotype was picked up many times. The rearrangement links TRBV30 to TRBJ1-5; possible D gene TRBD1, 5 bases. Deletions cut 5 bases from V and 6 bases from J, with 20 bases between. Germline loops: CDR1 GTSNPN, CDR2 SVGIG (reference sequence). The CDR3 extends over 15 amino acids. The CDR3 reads CAWRGTEGVGQPQHF. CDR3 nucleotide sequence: TGTGCCTGGCGCGGGACGGAAGGGGTCGGTCAGCCCCAGCATTTT.

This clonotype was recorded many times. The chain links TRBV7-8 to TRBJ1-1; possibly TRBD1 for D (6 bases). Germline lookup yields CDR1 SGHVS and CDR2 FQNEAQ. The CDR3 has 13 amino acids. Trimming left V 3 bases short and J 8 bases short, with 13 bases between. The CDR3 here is CASSFGQRAEAFF. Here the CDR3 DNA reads TGTGCCAGCAGCTTCGGACAGAGAGCAGAAGCTTTCTTT.

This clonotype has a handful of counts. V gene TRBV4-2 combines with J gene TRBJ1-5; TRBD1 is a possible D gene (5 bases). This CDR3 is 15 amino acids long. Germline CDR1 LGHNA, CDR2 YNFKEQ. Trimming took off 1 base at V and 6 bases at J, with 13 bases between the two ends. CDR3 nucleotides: TGTGCCAGCAGCCAAGTTGGAGGGGAGGTTCAGCCCCAGCATTTT. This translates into CASSQVGGEVQPQHF.

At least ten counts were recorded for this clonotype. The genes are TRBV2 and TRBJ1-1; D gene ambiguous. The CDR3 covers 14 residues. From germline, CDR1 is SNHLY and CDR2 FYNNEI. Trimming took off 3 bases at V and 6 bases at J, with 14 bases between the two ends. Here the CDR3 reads CASSEVEGIPEAFF. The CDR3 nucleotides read TGTGCCAGCAGTGAGGTCGAGGGTATCCCTGAAGCTTTCTTT.

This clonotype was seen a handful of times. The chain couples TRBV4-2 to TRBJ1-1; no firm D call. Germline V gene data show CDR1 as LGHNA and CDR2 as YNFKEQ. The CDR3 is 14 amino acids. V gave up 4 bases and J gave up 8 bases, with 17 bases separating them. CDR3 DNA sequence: TGTGCCAGCAGCCCGGCTTATTCGTCCCAAGAAGCTTTCTTT. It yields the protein CASSPAYSSQEAFF.

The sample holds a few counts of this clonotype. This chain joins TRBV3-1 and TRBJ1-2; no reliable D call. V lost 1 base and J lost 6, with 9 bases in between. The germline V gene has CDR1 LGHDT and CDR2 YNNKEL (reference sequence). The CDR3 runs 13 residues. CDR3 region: CASSQASGDGYTF. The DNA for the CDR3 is TGTGCCAGCAGCCAAGCTTCCGGGGATGGCTACACCTTC.

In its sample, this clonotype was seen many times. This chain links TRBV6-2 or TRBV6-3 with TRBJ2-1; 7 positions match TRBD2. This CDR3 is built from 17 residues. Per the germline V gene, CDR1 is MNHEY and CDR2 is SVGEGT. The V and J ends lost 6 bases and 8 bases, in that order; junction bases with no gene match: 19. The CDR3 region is CASREPSGTISSDEQFF. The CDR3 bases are TGTGCCAGCAGAGAACCCTCCGGGACTATAAGTTCCGATGAGCAGTTCTTC.

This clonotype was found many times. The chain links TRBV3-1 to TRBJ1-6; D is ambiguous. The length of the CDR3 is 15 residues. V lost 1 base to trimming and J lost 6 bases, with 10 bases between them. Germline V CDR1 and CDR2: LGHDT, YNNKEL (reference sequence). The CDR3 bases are TGTGCCAGCAGCCAAGTACGGACGGGTAATTCACCCCTCCACTTT. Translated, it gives CASSQVRTGNSPLHF.

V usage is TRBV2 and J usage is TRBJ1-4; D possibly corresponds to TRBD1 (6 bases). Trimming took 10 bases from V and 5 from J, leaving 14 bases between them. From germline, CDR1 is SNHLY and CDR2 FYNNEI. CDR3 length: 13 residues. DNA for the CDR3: TGTGCCATGAGGTACAGGGTGAATGAAAAACTGTTTTTT. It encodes CAMRYRVNEKLFF.

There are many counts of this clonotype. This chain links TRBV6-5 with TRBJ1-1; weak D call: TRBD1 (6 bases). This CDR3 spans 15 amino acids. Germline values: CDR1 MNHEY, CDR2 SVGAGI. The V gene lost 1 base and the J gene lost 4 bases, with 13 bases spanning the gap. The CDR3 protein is CASSYLQGFATEAFF. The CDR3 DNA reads TGTGCCAGCAGTTACTTACAGGGTTTTGCCACTGAAGCTTTCTTT.

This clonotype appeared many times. CDR3 bases: TGCGCCAGCAGCCAGGACATCTCCTACGAGCAGTACTTC. This encodes CASSQDISYEQYF. This rearrangement joins TRBV4-1 to TRBJ2-7; D possibly corresponds to TRBD1 (5 bases). The CDR3 has 13 amino acids. The V end lost 3 bases, the J end lost 0 bases, and 6 bases lay between the germline ends. CDR1 MGHRA and CDR2 YSYEKL come from the germline V gene.

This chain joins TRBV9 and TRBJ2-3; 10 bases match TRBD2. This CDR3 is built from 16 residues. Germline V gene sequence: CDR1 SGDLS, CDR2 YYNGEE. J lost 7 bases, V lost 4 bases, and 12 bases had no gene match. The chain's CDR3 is CASSPQSGGAANTQYF. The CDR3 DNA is TGTGCCAGCAGCCCTCAGAGCGGGGGGGCCGCAAATACGCAGTATTTT. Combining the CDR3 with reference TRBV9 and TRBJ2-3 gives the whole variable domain DSGVTQTPKHLITATGQRVTLRCSPRSGDLSVYWYQQSLDQGLQFLIQYYNGEERAKGNILERFSAQQFPDLHSELNLSSLELGDSALYFCASSPQSGGAANTQYFGPGTRLTVL.

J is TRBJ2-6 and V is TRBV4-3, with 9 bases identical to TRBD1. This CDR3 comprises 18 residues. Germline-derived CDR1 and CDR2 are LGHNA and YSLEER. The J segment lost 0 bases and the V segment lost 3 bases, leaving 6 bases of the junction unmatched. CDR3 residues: CASSQARTGVSGANVLTF. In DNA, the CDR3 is TGCGCCAGCAGCCAGGCCCGGACAGGGGTCTCTGGGGCCAACGTCCTGACTTTC.

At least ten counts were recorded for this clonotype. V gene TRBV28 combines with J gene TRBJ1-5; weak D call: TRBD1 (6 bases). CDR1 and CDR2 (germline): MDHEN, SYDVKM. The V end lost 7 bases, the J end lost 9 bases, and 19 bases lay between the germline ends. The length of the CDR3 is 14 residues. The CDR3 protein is CASTGQGRPRPQHF. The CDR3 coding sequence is TGTGCCAGCACTGGTCAGGGGCGCCCTCGGCCCCAGCATTTT. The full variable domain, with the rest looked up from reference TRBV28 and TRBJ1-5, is DVKVTQSSRYLVKRTGEKVFLECVQDMDHENMFWYRQDPGLGLRLIYFSYDVKMKEKGDIPEGYSVSREKKERFSLILESASTNQTSMYLCASTGQGRPRPQHFGDGTRLSIL.

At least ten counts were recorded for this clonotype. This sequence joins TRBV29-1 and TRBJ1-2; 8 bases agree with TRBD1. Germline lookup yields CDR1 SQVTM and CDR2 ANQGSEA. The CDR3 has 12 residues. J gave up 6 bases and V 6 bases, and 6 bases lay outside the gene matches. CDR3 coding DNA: TGCAGCGTCCCAGGGGGCGCGGATGGCTACACCTTC. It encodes CSVPGGADGYTF.

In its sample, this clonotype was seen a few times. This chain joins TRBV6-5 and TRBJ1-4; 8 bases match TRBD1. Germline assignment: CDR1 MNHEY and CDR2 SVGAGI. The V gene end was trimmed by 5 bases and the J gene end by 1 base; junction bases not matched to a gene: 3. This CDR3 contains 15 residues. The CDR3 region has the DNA TGTGCCAGCAGTAATACAGGGGGAACTAATGAAAAACTGTTTTTT. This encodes CASSNTGGTNEKLFF.

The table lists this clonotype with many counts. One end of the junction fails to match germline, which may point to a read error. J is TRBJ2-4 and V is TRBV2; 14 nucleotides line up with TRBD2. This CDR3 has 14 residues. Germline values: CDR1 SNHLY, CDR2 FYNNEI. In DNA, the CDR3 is TGTGCCAGCAGTGAGCAGACTAGCGGGGGGGCTATGAACTTC. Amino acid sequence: CASSEQTSGGAMNF.

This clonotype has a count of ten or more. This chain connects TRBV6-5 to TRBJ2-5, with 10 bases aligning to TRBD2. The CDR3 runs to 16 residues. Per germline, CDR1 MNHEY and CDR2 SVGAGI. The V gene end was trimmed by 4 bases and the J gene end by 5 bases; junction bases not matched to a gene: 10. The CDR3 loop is CASSSSGGDVGETQYF. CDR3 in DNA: TGTGCCAGCAGTTCTAGCGGGGGAGACGTCGGGGAGACCCAGTACTTC.

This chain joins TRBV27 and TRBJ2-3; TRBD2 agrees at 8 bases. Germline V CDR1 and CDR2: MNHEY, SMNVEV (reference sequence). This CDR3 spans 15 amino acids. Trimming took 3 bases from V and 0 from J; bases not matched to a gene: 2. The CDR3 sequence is CASSFSGTSTDTQYF. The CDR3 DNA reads TGTGCCAGCAGTTTTAGCGGGACTAGCACAGATACGCAGTATTTT.

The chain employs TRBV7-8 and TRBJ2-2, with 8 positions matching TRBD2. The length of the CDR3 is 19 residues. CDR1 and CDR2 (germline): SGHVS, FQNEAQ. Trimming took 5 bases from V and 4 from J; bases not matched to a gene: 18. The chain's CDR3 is CASSSPGGALRTFTGELFF. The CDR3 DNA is TGTGCCAGCAGCAGTCCCGGGGGGGCCCTTAGGACCTTCACCGGGGAGCTGTTTTTT.

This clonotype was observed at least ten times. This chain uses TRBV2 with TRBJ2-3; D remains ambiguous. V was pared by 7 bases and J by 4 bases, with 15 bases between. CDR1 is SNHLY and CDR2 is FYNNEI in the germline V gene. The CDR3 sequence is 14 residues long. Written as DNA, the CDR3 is TGTGCCAGCACCCTCCGACATGGGGCAGATACGCAGTATTTT. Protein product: CASTLRHGADTQYF.

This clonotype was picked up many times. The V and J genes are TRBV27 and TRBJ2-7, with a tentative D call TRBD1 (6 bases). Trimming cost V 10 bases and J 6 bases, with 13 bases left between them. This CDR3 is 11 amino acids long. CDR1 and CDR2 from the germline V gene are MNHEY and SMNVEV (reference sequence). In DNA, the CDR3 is TGTGCCACCCTGCTGGGGGCCGAGCAGTACTTC. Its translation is CATLLGAEQYF.